The sequence of this TCR beta chain was determined in a study of blood T cell repertoires in COVID-19. Whole-study context: PBMCs, B-cell-depleted T cells, or T cells were the source of the cDNA or gDNA that made up the material.

This clone was counted a few times. Germline V gene lookup returns CDR1 SQVTM and CDR2 ANQGSEA. Trimming at V came to 1 base and at J to 8 bases, leaving 4 bases not matched to a gene. The CDR3 has 12 amino acids. Libraries were prepared by immunoSEQ multiplex PCR; TCRdb keeps only in-frame clonotypes and omits some of them. The sample has 90,000 to 150,000 clones, approximately 80% seen once; the top ten hold 6.2%. This clonotype was sampled from a man in his sixties or seventies with acute or convalescent COVID-19. The V gene is TRBV29-1, the J gene TRBJ1-2; 7 nucleotides match TRBD1. The sample consisted of peripheral blood. The CDR3 protein is CSVEGQGHGYTF. In DNA, the CDR3 is TGCAGCGTTGAAGGACAGGGTCACGGCTACACCTTC.